Following are 11 T cell receptor beta chains from one sample sequenced in a study of blood T cells in healthy people across ages. Combining a sample-barcoded 5' primer with a J-beta primer mix, a second PCR ran for about 7 to 12 cycles. TCRdb analysed the 5' RACE reads with MiXCR anew, one entry per CDR3 protein. The sample yields around 790,000 distinct CDR3 sequences, approximately 44% seen once. The sequencing sample was made of blood. The receptors originated from a man aged 55 to 70 in good health.

This clonotype was found a few times. This chain connects TRBV5-6 to TRBJ2-5, with D unclear. Germline V gene sequence: CDR1 SGHDT, CDR2 YYEEEE. This CDR3 contains 14 residues. Deletions cut 4 bases from V and 1 base from J, with 11 bases between. The CDR3 is CASSVGQIQETQYF. The CDR3, as DNA: TGTGCCAGCAGCGTGGGTCAGATCCAAGAGACCCAGTACTTC.

Only a few counts were recorded for this clonotype. This chain joins TRBV7-2 and TRBJ2-1; TRBD2 aligns across 9 bases. Germline CDR1 reads SGHTA; CDR2 reads FQGNSA. The trim removed 6 bases at V and 4 bases at J, leaving 10 bases unmatched. The CDR3 totals 16 residues. The CDR3 DNA reads TGTGCCAGCAGTTCCACCCCGGGACTAGCTTACAATGAGCAGTTCTTC. Encoded protein: CASSSTPGLAYNEQFF. Drawing the rest from reference TRBV7-2 and TRBJ2-1, the complete variable domain is GAGVSQSPSNKVTEKGKDVELRCDPISGHTALYWYRQSLGQGLEFLIYFQGNSAPDKSGLPSDRFSAERTGGSVSTLTIQRTQQEDSAVYLCASSSTPGLAYNEQFFGPGTRLTVL.

This clonotype showed up just a few times. V usage is TRBV7-2 and J usage is TRBJ2-3; weak D call: TRBD2 (6 bases). Trimming left V 2 bases short and J 7 bases short, with 13 bases between. In germline, CDR1 is SGHTA, CDR2 FQGNSA. The CDR3 extends over 14 amino acids. CDR3 loop: CASSLPSGLYTQYF. The CDR3 nucleotides read TGTGCCAGCAGCTTACCCTCGGGACTCTATACGCAGTATTTT.

This clonotype appeared a few times. The V gene is TRBV6-2 or TRBV6-3, the J gene TRBJ2-3; D might be TRBD2 (5 bases). V was pared by 2 bases and J by 5 bases, with 14 bases between. This CDR3 has 15 residues. Per germline, CDR1 MNHEY and CDR2 SVGEGT. The CDR3 DNA follows: TGTGCCAGCAGTTACCTACGGGGTGGCAAAGATACGCAGTATTTT. Encoded protein: CASSYLRGGKDTQYF.

The chain employs TRBV5-1 and TRBJ2-3; 7 bases map to TRBD2. CDR1 SGHRS and CDR2 YFSETQ come from the germline V gene. The CDR3 covers 15 residues. The junction had 5 bases not matched to a gene; V was cut back by 3 bases and J by 1 base. For the CDR3, the DNA is TGCGCCAGCAGCTCGGGAGGTCACGGCACAGATACGCAGTATTTT. Translated, it gives CASSSGGHGTDTQYF.

In regard to this clonotype: Mismatch with germline at one junction end may stem from a read error. The chain is built from TRBV7-2 and TRBJ2-1; D unresolved. CDR1 and CDR2 (germline): SGHTA, FQGNSA. The CDR3 has 16 residues. The CDR3 sequence is CASSLGIAVGYIEQFF. The CDR3 region has the DNA TGTGCCAGCAGCTTAGGAATCGCAGTAGGTTACATTGAGCAGTTCTTC.

This chain uses TRBV6-2 or TRBV6-3 with TRBJ1-1; tentative D call: TRBD1 (5 bases). CDR1 and CDR2 from the germline V gene are MNHEY and SVGEGT. Trimming took off 6 bases at V and 1 base at J, with 15 bases between the two ends. This CDR3 is 15 amino acids long. CDR3 protein: CASRERGQKNTEAFF. Here the CDR3 DNA reads TGTGCCAGCAGGGAAAGGGGTCAGAAGAACACTGAAGCTTTCTTT.

V usage is TRBV7-2 and J usage is TRBJ2-3; 11 bases fit TRBD2. The CDR3 is made up of 14 amino acids. Germline V gives CDR1 SGHTA, CDR2 FQGNSA. Trimming removed 5 bases from V and 4 bases from J; junction bases left unmatched: 2. The CDR3 DNA reads TGTGCCAGCAGCCCGGGACTAGCGGCAGATACGCAGTATTTT. Amino acid sequence: CASSPGLAADTQYF.

The chain combines TRBV6-2 or TRBV6-3 with TRBJ2-5, with a tentative D call TRBD2 (5 bases). Germline V gene sequence: CDR1 MNHEY, CDR2 SVGEGT. The V and J ends lost 8 bases and 1 base respectively, with 14 bases between them. This CDR3 has 14 residues. The CDR3 region is CASSIGGPQETQYF. The CDR3 nucleotides read TGTGCCAGCTCTATAGGAGGCCCCCAAGAGACCCAGTACTTC.

The sample holds many counts of this clonotype. J is TRBJ1-5 and V is TRBV7-2, with a weak D call TRBD1 (5 bases). V lost 6 bases and J 5 bases, leaving 11 bases between the germline ends. In germline, CDR1 is SGHTA, CDR2 FQGNSA. This CDR3 is built from 13 residues. DNA for the CDR3: TGTGCCAGCAGTTTTCGGGGGGATCAGCCCCAGCATTTT. This sequence encodes CASSFRGDQPQHF.

The V gene is TRBV4-1, the J gene TRBJ2-3, with D uncertain. CDR3 length: 14 amino acids. Germline V CDR1 and CDR2: MGHRA, YSYEKL. The V end lost 0 bases, the J end lost 2 bases, and 6 bases lay between the germline ends. CDR3: CASSQDPDTDTQYF. For the CDR3, the DNA is TGCGCCAGCAGCCAAGACCCAGACACAGATACGCAGTATTTT.